This is a list of T cell receptor beta chains from one sample in a study of control samples from healthy donors and cancer patients. Profiling relied on immunoSEQ multiplex PCR, and the TCRdb table lists in-frame clones only, not all of them. The profile shows over 100,000 clones, approximately 88% of them singletons. The specimen was blood. The receptors originated from a man in his forties in good health. The CDR3 runs from the conserved cysteine through the conserved F or W. A D gene is named only where the DNA matches it firmly. Size is omitted from some rows. Given values are once, few, many or a class for expanded clones.

D gene	V gene	clone size	J gene	CDR3 protein	CDR3 DNA
TRBD2	TRBV6-5	.	TRBJ2-2	CASKLTSGAGELFF	TGTGCCAGCAAATTGACTAGCGGGGCCGGGGAGCTGTTTTTT
.	TRBV21-1	.	TRBJ1-4	CAATGINEKLFF	TGTGCCGCGACAGGGATTAATGAAAAACTGTTTTTT
.	TRBV7-9	.	TRBJ1-2	CASSPITQASTYGYTF	TGTGCCAGCAGCCCGATAACGCAGGCTTCTACTTATGGCTACACCTTC
.	TRBV29-1	.	TRBJ2-4	CSVVPVRSKNIQYF	TGCAGCGTTGTCCCTGTTAGGTCCAAAAACATTCAGTACTTC
.	TRBV5-1	.	TRBJ1-3	CASSAEGRLYF	TGCGCCAGCAGCGCCGAGGGACGCTTATATTTT
.	TRBV7-7	medium-sized	TRBJ1-5	CASKMTRSPLCGQPQHF	TGTGCCAGCAAGATGACCCGATCGCCTCTGTGTGGCCAGCCCCAGCATTTT
.	TRBV10-2	.	TRBJ1-1	CASSENRRTAFF	TGCGCCAGCAGTGAGAACAGGCGGACAGCTTTCTTT
TRBD1	TRBV11-3	.	TRBJ2-7	CASSFPGQVHSYEQYF	TGTGCCAGCAGCTTCCCGGGACAGGTGCACTCCTACGAGCAGTACTTC
.	TRBV10-1	.	TRBJ1-6	CATSNGDSPLHF	TGCGCCACCTCGAATGGGGATTCACCCCTCCACTTT
.	TRBV7-2	.	TRBJ1-1	CASSNRVIPEAFF	TGTGCCAGCAGCAACAGGGTCATTCCTGAAGCTTTCTTT
TRBD1	TRBV19	.	TRBJ1-2	CASTLDRGDNYGYTF	TGTGCCAGTACCTTGGACAGGGGGGACAACTATGGCTACACCTTC
.	TRBV10-3	.	TRBJ2-3	CAISASTDTQYF	TGTGCCATCAGCGCAAGCACAGATACGCAGTATTTT
TRBD2	TRBV9	.	TRBJ2-1	CASSVASGGGAEEQFF	TGTGCCAGCAGCGTAGCTAGCGGCGGGGGGGCCGAAGAGCAGTTCTTC
.	TRBV24-1	.	TRBJ2-5	CATSDSGRRNQETQYF	TGTGCCACCAGTGATTCCGGCCGACGGAACCAAGAGACCCAGTACTTC
.	TRBV27	.	TRBJ2-7	CASRKGVAYEQYF	TGTGCCAGCAGGAAAGGAGTAGCCTACGAGCAGTACTTC
TRBD1	TRBV7-9	.	TRBJ1-1	CASSRPPGGPEAFF	TGTGCCAGCAGCCGCCCCCCAGGGGGCCCCGAAGCTTTCTTT
TRBD1	TRBV28	.	TRBJ1-1	CASSRPTGGNTEAFF	TGTGCCAGCAGCCGACCGACAGGGGGCAACACTGAAGCTTTCTTT
.	TRBV2	.	TRBJ2-7	CASSAHGGGGPYEQYF	TGTGCCAGCAGTGCCCACGGGGGCGGGGGACCCTACGAGCAGTACTTC
TRBD2	TRBV4-1	.	TRBJ2-3	CASSHPSGGADSRTADTQYF	TGCGCCAGCAGCCATCCCAGCGGGGGGGCCGATTCGCGCACCGCAGATACGCAGTATTTT
TRBD1	TRBV3-1/TRBV3-2	.	TRBJ2-7	CASSQGTGGGEQYF	TGTGCCAGCAGCCAAGGGACAGGGGGAGGCGAGCAGTACTTC
.	TRBV5-1	.	TRBJ2-7	CASSLADRPPQYF	TGCGCCAGCAGCTTGGCTGACAGACCCCCGCAGTACTTC
TRBD1	TRBV7-9	.	TRBJ1-1	CASSQTGRSTEAFF	TGTGCCAGCAGTCAGACAGGGCGTAGCACTGAAGCTTTCTTT
.	TRBV18	.	TRBJ2-1	CASSPPSRGFYNEQFF	TGTGCCAGCTCACCACCTTCCCGGGGGTTCTACAATGAGCAGTTCTTC
.	TRBV2	.	TRBJ2-1	CASSQGNNEQFF	TGTGCCAGCAGCCAGGGAAACAATGAGCAGTTCTTC
.	TRBV5-1	.	TRBJ1-1	CASTLRGDTEAFF	TGCGCCAGTACTTTAAGGGGTGACACTGAAGCTTTCTTT
.	TRBV6-2/TRBV6-3	.	TRBJ2-5	CASSYSRRETQYF	TGTGCCAGCAGTTACTCGAGGCGAGAGACCCAGTACTTC
.	TRBV7-8	.	TRBJ1-1	CASSLGGLMNTEAFF	TGTGCCAGCAGCTTAGGGGGACTCATGAACACTGAAGCTTTCTTT
.	TRBV4-3	.	TRBJ2-7	CASSQDFGGEQYF	TGCGCCAGCAGCCAAGATTTTGGGGGGGAGCAGTACTTC
TRBD1	TRBV2	.	TRBJ1-3	CATQLGQGNTIYF	TGTGCCACCCAACTGGGACAGGGAAACACCATATATTTT